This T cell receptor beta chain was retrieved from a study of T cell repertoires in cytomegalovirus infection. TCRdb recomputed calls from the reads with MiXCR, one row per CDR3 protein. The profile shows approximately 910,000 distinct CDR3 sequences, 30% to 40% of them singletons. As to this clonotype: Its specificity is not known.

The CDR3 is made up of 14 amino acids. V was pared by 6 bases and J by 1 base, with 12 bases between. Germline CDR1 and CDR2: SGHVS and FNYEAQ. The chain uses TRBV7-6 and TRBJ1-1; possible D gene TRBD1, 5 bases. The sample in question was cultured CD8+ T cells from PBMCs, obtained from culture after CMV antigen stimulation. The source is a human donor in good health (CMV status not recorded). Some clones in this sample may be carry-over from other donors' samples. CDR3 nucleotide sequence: TGTGCCAGCAGACCTAAGACAGAGAACACTGAAGCTTTCTTT. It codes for CASRPKTENTEAFF. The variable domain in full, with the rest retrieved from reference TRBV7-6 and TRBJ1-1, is GAGVSQSPRYKVTKRGQDVALRCDPISGHVSLYWYRQALGQGPEFLTYFNYEAQQDKSGLPNDRFSAERPEGSISTLTIQRTEQRDSAMYRCASRPKTENTEAFFGQGTRLTVV.